The 15 T cell receptor beta chains presented below share a single source sample, sequenced in a study of cytomegalovirus exposure and HLA in healthy donors. With 60 Vbeta and 13 Jbeta primers, the PCR was carried out. Here immunoSEQ multiplex PCR was the method, and the copy in TCRdb shows in-frame clones only, minus some. Reported are about 200,000 clones; the ten largest clones contain around 1.1%. Specimen: PBMCs. Receptor source: a girl aged 2 to 10 in good health and CMV-seropositive.

The chain carries TRBV28 and TRBJ1-6; tentatively, D is TRBD1 (5 bases). V lost 4 bases and J 11 bases, leaving 12 bases between the germline ends. Germline V gene sequence: CDR1 MDHEN, CDR2 SYDVKM. The CDR3 extends over 13 amino acids. DNA for the CDR3: TGTGCCAGCAGTTCCCCAGGGTATGCACCCCTCCACTTT. Residues: CASSSPGYAPLHF.

V and J are TRBV7-9 and TRBJ2-5; weak D call: TRBD2 (6 bases). This CDR3 contains 15 residues. The ends were cut back, 3 bases at V and 3 bases at J, with 14 bases in the middle. The germline CDR1 and CDR2 sequences are SEHNR and FQNEAQ (reference sequence). The CDR3, as DNA: TGTGCCAGCAGCTTCACCGGGACTCATAAAGAGACCCAGTACTTC. It encodes CASSFTGTHKETQYF.

The rearrangement joins TRBV28 to TRBJ2-7; 10 bases are a match to TRBD1. The CDR3 totals 14 residues. V lost 5 bases and J lost 5; bases outside the gene matches: 6. The germline gives CDR1 MDHEN, CDR2 SYDVKM. In nucleotides, the CDR3 is TGTGCCAGCAGTGAGGGACAGGGGACCCACGAGCAGTACTTC. As protein: CASSEGQGTHEQYF.

This chain connects TRBV11-3 to TRBJ2-2; D remains ambiguous. Germline assignment: CDR1 SGHNT and CDR2 YENEEA. Between the trimmed V and J ends, which lost 2 bases and 6 bases, there was a span of 4 bases. The CDR3 is 12 residues long. The CDR3 DNA follows: TGTGCCAGCAGCTTACTAGCCGGGGAGCTGTTTTTT. This encodes CASSLLAGELFF.

This chain uses TRBV28 with TRBJ1-2; 10 nucleotides line up with TRBD1. V shed 6 bases, J shed 8 bases, and the junction held 6 bases outside the gene matches. The CDR3 has 13 residues. CDR1 is MDHEN, CDR2 SYDVKM, per germline. CDR3 nucleotides: TGTGCCAGCAGCCCGGGACAGGGGCTAGGCTACACCTTC. Encoded protein: CASSPGQGLGYTF.

The V gene is TRBV19, the J gene TRBJ2-5; tentatively, D is TRBD1 (5 bases). Germline CDR1 is LNHDA and CDR2 is SQIVND (reference sequence). CDR3 size: 17 residues. V dropped 3 bases and J dropped 1 base, with 18 bases sitting between them. CDR3 loop: CASSITGRGSGQETQYF. The CDR3 DNA follows: TGTGCCAGTAGTATTACTGGTAGGGGCTCCGGCCAAGAGACCCAGTACTTC.

This rearrangement joins TRBV18 to TRBJ1-4, with unresolved D. Germline values: CDR1 KGHSH, CDR2 LQKENI. Trimming shortened V by 6 bases and J by 2 bases, and 10 bases separated the two germline ends. The CDR3 totals 14 residues. CDR3 residues: CASSRGGTNEKLFF. The CDR3 DNA follows: TGTGCCAGCTCGCGGGGAGGGACTAATGAAAAACTGTTTTTT.

The CDR3 region is CASSIVQAWDEQFF. In DNA, the CDR3 is TGTGCCAGTAGTATAGTGCAGGCTTGGGATGAGCAGTTCTTC. The chain has TRBV19 and TRBJ2-1; D not certain. Between the trimmed V and J ends, which lost 1 base and 8 bases, there was a span of 12 bases. The CDR3 totals 14 residues. Germline loops: CDR1 LNHDA, CDR2 SQIVND (reference sequence).

V and J are TRBV19 and TRBJ2-1, with D possibly matching TRBD2 (6 bases). Germline V gene lookup returns CDR1 LNHDA and CDR2 SQIVND (reference sequence). CDR3 size: 13 residues. V lost 8 bases and J lost 4, with 12 bases in between. This CDR3 reads CASRTGGYNEQFF. The CDR3 DNA reads TGTGCCAGTCGAACCGGGGGATACAATGAGCAGTTCTTC.

This chain joins TRBV28 and TRBJ1-4; D unclear. Trimming took off 6 bases at V and 0 bases at J, with 11 bases between the two ends. The germline V gene encodes CDR1 MDHEN and CDR2 SYDVKM. CDR3 size: 15 residues. CDR3 coding DNA: TGTGCCAGCAGCTTAGCGAACCCAACTAATGAAAAACTGTTTTTT. Amino acids: CASSLANPTNEKLFF.

The chain joins TRBV18 to TRBJ2-1; perhaps TRBD1 as D (6 bases). The V gene's germline CDR1 is KGHSH and CDR2 LQKENI. The CDR3 has 15 residues. Trimming cost V 5 bases and J 5 bases, with 16 bases left between them. The CDR3 nucleotides read TGTGCCAGCTCATCCTACAGGGATGGCGACAATGAGCAGTTCTTC. Translated, it gives CASSSYRDGDNEQFF.

V gene TRBV6-5 combines with J gene TRBJ2-7, with 12 bases lining up with TRBD1. With V trimmed by 0 bases and J by 6 bases, 3 bases remained unmatched. Germline V gene sequence: CDR1 MNHEY, CDR2 SVGAGI. This CDR3 contains 15 residues. The CDR3 nucleotides are TGTGCCAGCAGTTACTCCGGGACAGGGGGCTTCGAGCAGTACTTC. This sequence encodes CASSYSGTGGFEQYF.

The rearrangement links TRBV5-1 to TRBJ2-1; 8 positions match TRBD2. The CDR3 is 14 amino acids. Germline lookup yields CDR1 SGHRS and CDR2 YFSETQ. J gave up 9 bases and V 3 bases, and 8 bases lay outside the gene matches. The DNA for the CDR3 is TGCGCCAGCAGCTGGGGACTAGGATCTGGTGAGCAGTTCTTC. It is translated as CASSWGLGSGEQFF. Filled out from reference TRBV5-1 and TRBJ2-1, the complete variable domain reads KAGVTQTPRYLIKTRGQQVTLSCSPISGHRSVSWYQQTPGQGLQFLFEYFSETQRNKGNFPGRFSGRQFSNSRSEMNVSTLELGDSALYLCASSWGLGSGEQFFGPGTRLTVL.

This chain uses TRBV27 with TRBJ2-7; D is possibly TRBD2 (5 bases). The V end lost 1 base, the J end lost 9 bases, and 13 bases lay between the germline ends. The germline CDR1 and CDR2 sequences are MNHEY and SMNVEV (reference sequence). The CDR3 runs 13 residues. The CDR3 here is CASSLFSGGGQYF. The CDR3 DNA is TGTGCCAGCAGTTTATTCTCAGGAGGCGGGCAGTACTTC.

The chain combines TRBV29-1 with TRBJ2-1, with D perhaps matching TRBD1 (7 bases). V was pared by 5 bases and J by 7 bases, with 21 bases between. The CDR3 runs to 15 residues. CDR1 SQVTM and CDR2 ANQGSEA come from the germline V gene. The chain's CDR3 is CSVSLEEGARNEQFF. In DNA, the CDR3 is TGCAGCGTTTCCCTCGAGGAGGGGGCGCGGAATGAGCAGTTCTTC.